These T cell receptor beta chains were read from a single sample in a study of T cell responses to AZD1222 COVID-19 vaccine. Sequencing used immunoSEQ multiplex PCR; TCRdb keeps in-frame clones, though not all of them. The table includes 100,000 or so clones, 89% detected once. The material was peripheral blood, obtained 28 days after the second AZD1222 dose. The receptors derive from an adult who received the AZD1222 COVID-19 vaccine. Each CDR3 is given with its conserved first and last residue. A D gene is named only where the DNA matches it firmly.

j_call d_call v_call cdr3_aa
TRBJ2-1 . TRBV27 CASSLYPPREQFF
TRBJ2-7 TRBD1 TRBV28 CASRGGQAYF
TRBJ2-7 TRBD1 TRBV4-2 CASRGDRANEQYF
TRBJ2-1 . TRBV7-2 CASSLLGGITSYNEQFF
TRBJ2-6 . TRBV5-3 CARSLAVVGAGANVLTF
TRBJ2-5 . TRBV21-1 CASSKETGKTQYF
TRBJ2-2 TRBD2 TRBV6-6 CASTPRAGEGGELFF
TRBJ2-7 TRBD2 TRBV5-4 CASSPRLAGLYEQYF
TRBJ1-4 TRBD1 TRBV6-5 CASSYSYRGEEKLFF
TRBJ1-1 . TRBV2 CASSGEAAFF
TRBJ2-1 TRBD2 TRBV5-1 CASSRSGRADNEQFF
TRBJ2-1 TRBD2 TRBV6-2/TRBV6-3 CASSQSGRTYNEQFF
TRBJ1-6 . TRBV7-6 CASSLSAGSINSPLHF
TRBJ2-3 . TRBV5-1 CASSPGQKFSTGADTQYF
TRBJ1-3 TRBD1 TRBV6-5 CASSNMWDRSF
TRBJ2-7 . TRBV19 CASSIDPNRYEQYF
TRBJ2-4 . TRBV11-2 CASSFGAQGDIQYF
TRBJ2-7 . TRBV6-5 CASSSGYSYEQYF
TRBJ1-5 . TRBV28 CASSRQANNQPQHF
TRBJ1-2 . TRBV28 CASQFSYGYTF
TRBJ2-1 . TRBV9 CASSLTGTSYNEQFF
TRBJ2-2 . TRBV4-1 CASSQGGAGGTGELFF
TRBJ2-7 TRBD1 TRBV28 CASSFLQGRRYF
TRBJ1-1 TRBD1 TRBV5-1 CASSLAGTGGLNTEAFF
TRBJ2-1 TRBD2 TRBV14 CASSQRKGLAGYSSYNEQFF
TRBJ2-5 . TRBV11-3 CASSSAGGETQYF
TRBJ1-4 . TRBV28 CASSLGGTNEKLFF
TRBJ1-2 . TRBV11-2 CASSLLGADYGYTF
TRBJ2-2 . TRBV28 CASSSGVPIKLFF
TRBJ2-7 . TRBV5-1 CASSLTGTHPYEQYF
TRBJ2-1 . TRBV7-8 CASSLAITYNEQFF
TRBJ2-1 TRBD2 TRBV6-4 CASSDPTSGKYEQFF
TRBJ2-7 . TRBV7-2 CASSRRDPYEQYF
TRBJ2-7 TRBD1 TRBV27 CASSFTRDRLYEQYF
TRBJ1-2 . TRBV18 CASSPNQGSNYGYTF
TRBJ2-1 TRBD2 TRBV6-2/TRBV6-3 CASSLAGGYNEQFF
TRBJ2-1 . TRBV21-1 CASNAGGADNEQFF
TRBJ2-1 TRBD2 TRBV5-1 CASSLRGDDNEQFF
TRBJ2-7 TRBD2 TRBV9 CASSYTYSGSEQYF
TRBJ2-7 . TRBV18 CASSLTGGIREQYF
TRBJ1-6 . TRBV5-4 CASSLGHASSYNSPLHF
TRBJ2-1 TRBD1 TRBV7-8 CASRSGTGLNNEQFF
TRBJ1-2 . TRBV27 CASSLTELHGYTF
TRBJ2-7 TRBD1 TRBV27 CASSLLGQGDREQYF
TRBJ2-1 TRBD2 TRBV11-2 CASSLEGTRYNNEQFF
TRBJ2-6 . TRBV1 CTSSQDIAGGPSGANVLTF
TRBJ1-2 . TRBV18 CASSPPGGEVSYGYTF
TRBJ2-1 TRBD2 TRBV7-6 CASSLASGGLNRQFF
TRBJ2-3 . TRBV28 CASRPRRVTDTQYF
TRBJ1-5 TRBD1 TRBV19 CASSDSGGQNQPQHF
TRBJ1-1 . TRBV14 CASSQDTGRNTEAFF